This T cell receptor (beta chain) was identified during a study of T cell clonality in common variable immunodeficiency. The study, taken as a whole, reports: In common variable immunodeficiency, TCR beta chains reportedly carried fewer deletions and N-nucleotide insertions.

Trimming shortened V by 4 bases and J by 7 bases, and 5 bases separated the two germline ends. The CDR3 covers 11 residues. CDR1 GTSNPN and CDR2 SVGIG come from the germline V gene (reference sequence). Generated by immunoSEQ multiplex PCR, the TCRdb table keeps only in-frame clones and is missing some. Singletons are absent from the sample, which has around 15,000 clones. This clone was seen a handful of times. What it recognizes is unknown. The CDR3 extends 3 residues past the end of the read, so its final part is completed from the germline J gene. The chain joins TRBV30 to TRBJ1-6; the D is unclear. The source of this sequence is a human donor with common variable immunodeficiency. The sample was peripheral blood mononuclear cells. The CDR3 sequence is CAWKANSPLHF. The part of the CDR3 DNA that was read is TGTGCCTGGAAAGCGAATTCACCC.